This TCR beta chain was observed in a study of blood T cell repertoires in COVID-19. Study-level background: Samples representing acute and convalescent COVID-19 were sourced from the United States, Italy and Spain. In each case, the material was cDNA or gDNA derived from T cells, B-cell-depleted T cells, or PBMCs.

The CDR3 spans 15 residues. Trimming removed 1 base from V and 6 bases from J, with 12 bases in between. Germline CDR1 SGHAT, CDR2 FQNNGV. Original handling: For nucleated cells, counts were estimated from reference gene primer amplification. Generated by immunoSEQ multiplex PCR, the TCRdb table keeps only in-frame clones and is missing some. V, J and clone size derive from that table, while D and trimming were established from the DNA sequence. This sample has about 250,000 clones, with roughly 87% found just once. The chain carries TRBV11-2 and TRBJ2-2; D is uncertain. This TCR was recovered from a woman between 35 and 50 years old who had recovered from COVID-19. The specimen sequenced was peripheral blood. The CDR3 protein is CASSLAPRKAGELFF. In DNA form, the CDR3 reads TGTGCCAGCAGCTTAGCCCCCAGAAAAGCCGGGGAGCTGTTTTTT.